The sample holds many counts of the clone carrying this T cell receptor (beta chain). Its cognate antigen is unknown. V was pared by 10 bases and J by 6 bases, with 19 bases between. CDR3 length: 14 residues. Looked up from germline, CDR1 is MDHEN and CDR2 is SYDVKM. These data come from a study of T-cell reconstitution after alpha-beta-depleted transplantation in children. General observations from the study: Surviving recipient T cells and thymic progenitors underlay high day-60 TCRbeta diversity in some patients. A year had passed since transplant, and T-cell counts and diversity by then came mostly from newly produced T cells. In patients about two months after transplant, alpha-beta T cells reportedly arose from several hundred expanded graft clones.

Preparation of the TCRbeta library was carried out with unique molecular identifiers. MiXCR, applied by TCRdb to the PCR reads, yields one record per CDR3 protein. The sample lists around 190,000 distinct CDR3 sequences, approximately 6.9% occurring once. Sequences were derived from PBMCs, sampled before TCRalphabeta/CD19-depleted stem cell transplant. The origin of this receptor is a boy aged 2 to 10 with acute lymphoblastic leukemia, due to receive a stem cell transplant. This chain uses TRBV28 with TRBJ2-1; unclear D gene. The CDR3 nucleotides read TGTGCCATCAGGAACAGATACCCTTCCAATGAGCAGTTCTTC. This sequence encodes CAIRNRYPSNEQFF.